These 24 T cell receptor beta chains originate from one sample sequenced in a study of Ad26.COV2.S vaccination and SARS-CoV-2 variants. The repertoire was sequenced with immunoSEQ multiplex PCR; TCRdb's copy has only in-frame clones and lacks some. The sample lists some 340,000 clones, 70% to 90% occurring once. Treatment noted: 15 to 20 received Ad26.COV2.S at low or high dose, single or two shots; several received placebo; per-sample allocation not given. Following the first vaccine or placebo injection, samples were taken on day 63. Material: peripheral blood, obtained in a trial of Ad26.COV2.S vaccine versus placebo. All receptors come from a person between 18 and 59 years old who received the Ad26.COV2.S COVID-19 vaccine or a placebo.

Notes on this clone: Within the sample, other DNA sequences also encode this same CDR3. The chain carries TRBV18 and TRBJ2-2; 9 nucleotides match TRBD1. CDR1 KGHSH and CDR2 LQKENI come from the germline V gene. The junction had 0 bases not matched to a gene; V was cut back by 3 bases and J by 1 base. The CDR3 length is 15 residues. The CDR3 spells CASSPGQGNTGELFF. For the CDR3, the DNA is TGTGCCAGCTCACCGGGACAGGGGAACACCGGGGAGCTGTTTTTT.

The chain is built from TRBV7-8 and TRBJ1-1; D possibly corresponds to TRBD1 (6 bases). The CDR3 totals 13 residues. Germline values: CDR1 SGHVS, CDR2 FQNEAQ. V lost 6 bases to trimming and J lost 3 bases, with 11 bases between them. The CDR3 protein is CASRSQGYTEAFF. CDR3 sequence (DNA): TGTGCCAGCAGATCACAGGGTTACACTGAAGCTTTCTTT.

The rearrangement links TRBV15 to TRBJ2-7, with 7 bases that match TRBD2. J lost 7 bases, V lost 4 bases, and 10 bases had no gene match. The CDR3 spans 14 residues. CDR1 LNHNV and CDR2 YYDKDF come from the germline V gene (reference sequence). Here the CDR3 DNA reads TGTGCCACCAGCATTTTTGCGGGGGATCGTGAGCAGTACTTC. Its protein product is CATSIFAGDREQYF.

This chain joins TRBV7-8 and TRBJ1-6; D is unresolved. In germline, CDR1 is SGHVS, CDR2 FQNEAQ. V lost 1 base to trimming and J lost 10 bases, with 11 bases between them. This CDR3 contains 14 residues. In DNA form, the CDR3 reads TGTGCCAGCAGCTTAGTCCCCGCCCGGTCACCCCTCCACTTT. Encoded protein: CASSLVPARSPLHF.

The V call is TRBV4-3, the J call TRBJ1-2, with TRBD1 identical over 10 bases. The germline V gene has CDR1 LGHNA and CDR2 YSLEER. Trimming removed 0 bases from V and 1 base from J; junction bases left unmatched: 2. This CDR3 has 16 amino acids. In DNA form, the CDR3 reads TGCGCCAGCAGCCAAGAGGGGACAGGGGATAACTATGGCTACACCTTC. Translating gives CASSQEGTGDNYGYTF.

This clone appeared once. V usage is TRBV6-5 and J usage is TRBJ1-3, with D possibly matching TRBD1 (6 bases). V lost 6 bases, J lost 2 bases, and 11 bases lay in between. The CDR3 sequence is 14 residues long. Germline V lookup: CDR1 MNHEY, CDR2 SVGAGI. Here the CDR3 DNA reads TGTGCCAGCAGCCAGACAGGAGCTGGAAACACCATATATTTT. This sequence encodes CASSQTGAGNTIYF.

The V and J genes are TRBV28 and TRBJ2-5; the D is unclear. Germline V gene data show CDR1 as MDHEN and CDR2 as SYDVKM. This CDR3 has 11 residues. Deletions cut 8 bases from V and 7 bases from J, with 11 bases between. CDR3 amino acids: CASAGPWTQYF. The CDR3 DNA reads as TGTGCCAGCGCCGGTCCCTGGACCCAGTACTTC. The full variable domain, completed using reference TRBV28 and TRBJ2-5, is DVKVTQSSRYLVKRTGEKVFLECVQDMDHENMFWYRQDPGLGLRLIYFSYDVKMKEKGDIPEGYSVSREKKERFSLILESASTNQTSMYLCASAGPWTQYFGPGTRLLVL.

The V and J genes are TRBV4-3 and TRBJ2-2; D not resolved. CDR1 and CDR2 from the germline V gene are LGHNA and YSLEER. V lost 2 bases and J 6 bases, leaving 7 bases between the germline ends. This CDR3 has 13 residues. The CDR3 region is CASSQHPAGELFF. CDR3 bases: TGCGCCAGCAGCCAACACCCGGCCGGGGAGCTGTTTTTT.

The rearrangement joins TRBV6-5 to TRBJ1-3; a possible D gene is TRBD1 (6 bases). The CDR3 spans 14 residues. Germline CDR1 is MNHEY and CDR2 is SVGAGI. The V end was cut by 6 bases, the J end by 0 bases, with 9 bases between. The CDR3 loop is CASSRQASGNTIYF. CDR3 nucleotides: TGTGCCAGCAGCCGACAGGCCTCTGGAAACACCATATATTTT.

The chain combines TRBV4-3 with TRBJ1-6, with D perhaps TRBD1 (5 bases). The CDR3 covers 16 residues. Germline V CDR1 and CDR2: LGHNA, YSLEER. Trimming left V 0 bases short and J 10 bases short, with 16 bases between. The CDR3 DNA reads TGCGCCAGCAGCCAAGAGGGAGGGGTTCCACACTCACCCCTCCACTTT. It translates to CASSQEGGVPHSPLHF.

The gene calls are TRBV7-2 and TRBJ2-5; 9 bases align to TRBD2. CDR3 size: 16 residues. Per germline, CDR1 SGHTA and CDR2 FQGNSA. Unmatched junction bases numbered 10, after V lost 4 bases and J lost 4 bases. CDR3 sequence (DNA): TGTGCCAGCAGCTCCCCCGGCCATAGCGGGGGAGAGACCCAGTACTTC. It encodes CASSSPGHSGGETQYF.

This clone was seen only once. The rearrangement joins TRBV19 to TRBJ1-3; D is undetermined. The V and J ends lost 7 bases and 0 bases respectively, with 7 bases between them. There are 13 residues in the CDR3. Germline V gene lookup returns CDR1 LNHDA and CDR2 SQIVND (reference sequence). The CDR3 sequence is CASKQNSGNTIYF. The DNA of the CDR3 is TGTGCCAGTAAACAGAACTCTGGAAACACCATATATTTT. The whole variable domain, remainder taken from reference TRBV19 and TRBJ1-3, is DGGITQSPKYLFRKEGQNVTLSCEQNLNHDAMYWYRQDPGQGLRLIYYSQIVNDFQKGDIAEGYSVSREKKESFPLTVTSAQKNPTAFYLCASKQNSGNTIYFGEGSWLTVV.

The chain recombines TRBV7-6 with TRBJ2-5; the D is unclear. The CDR3 is 14 amino acids. Per the germline V gene, CDR1 is SGHVS and CDR2 is FNYEAQ. V lost 4 bases, J lost 5 bases, and 14 bases lay in between. CDR3 bases: TGTGCCAGCAGCTCAGACCCGAGGTTGGAGACCCAGTACTTC. It yields the protein CASSSDPRLETQYF.

The chain employs TRBV24-1 and TRBJ2-1; TRBD2 is a possible D gene (7 bases). V lost 4 bases, J lost 2 bases, and 17 bases lay in between. Germline assignment: CDR1 KGHDR and CDR2 SFDVKD. This CDR3 contains 17 residues. In nucleotides, the CDR3 is TGTGCCACCAGTGAATCAGGAAGGGGGGGAACCTACAATGAGCAGTTCTTC. Translation gives CATSESGRGGTYNEQFF.

CDR3 sequence: CASSTGLYNSPLHF. Written as DNA, the CDR3 is TGTGCCAGCAGTACCGGGCTTTATAATTCACCCCTCCACTTT. The chain combines TRBV2 with TRBJ1-6; D gene ambiguous. Germline V CDR1 and CDR2: SNHLY, FYNNEI. The CDR3 spans 14 residues. Trimming shortened V by 5 bases and J by 4 bases, and 9 bases separated the two germline ends.

The chain joins TRBV6-5 to TRBJ2-7, with D possibly TRBD1 on 8 matching bases. The CDR3 contains 12 residues. The germline V gene encodes CDR1 MNHEY and CDR2 SVGAGI. The germline V and J ends were trimmed by 5 bases and 7 bases, with 12 bases remaining between them. CDR3 protein: CASSPQGGEQYF. The CDR3, as DNA: TGTGCCAGCAGTCCACAGGGGGGGGAGCAGTACTTC.

The chain combines TRBV7-2 with TRBJ2-1; possible D gene TRBD2, 5 bases. V was shortened by 3 bases and J by 8 bases, with 17 bases between the two germline ends. Germline values: CDR1 SGHTA, CDR2 FQGNSA. This CDR3 region has 15 residues. The CDR3 DNA reads as TGTGCCAGCAGCTTTACGGGAATCTCCCTCCATGAGCAGTTCTTC. Its translation is CASSFTGISLHEQFF.

CDR3 sequence reads: CASSLDGSGANVLTF. The CDR3 DNA reads TGTGCCAGCAGCTTAGATGGCTCTGGGGCCAACGTCCTGACTTTC. The J gene is TRBJ2-6, the V gene TRBV11-2; D is unresolved. V lost 0 bases to trimming and J lost 0 bases, with 3 bases between them. This CDR3 is built from 15 residues. Germline assignment: CDR1 SGHAT and CDR2 FQNNGV. The variable domain in full, completed from reference TRBV11-2 and TRBJ2-6, reads EAGVAQSPRYKIIEKRQSVAFWCNPISGHATLYWYQQILGQGPKLLIQFQNNGVVDDSQLPKDRFSAERLKGVDSTLKIQPAKLEDSAVYLCASSLDGSGANVLTFGAGSRLTVL.

V gene TRBV4-1 combines with J gene TRBJ2-7; 10 nucleotides line up with TRBD2. This CDR3 contains 18 residues. The V segment lost 0 bases and the J segment 7 bases; nucleotides outside the gene matches: 15. In germline, CDR1 is MGHRA, CDR2 YSYEKL. The CDR3 DNA reads as TGCGCCAGCAGCCAAGATACGAAATTAGCGGGGGGAACTGTAGAGCAGTACTTC. Translating gives CASSQDTKLAGGTVEQYF.

This clone was detected once. V usage is TRBV27 and J usage is TRBJ1-1, with D possibly matching TRBD1 (6 bases). Germline-derived CDR1 and CDR2 are MNHEY and SMNVEV (reference sequence). CDR3 size: 14 residues. The V end lost 6 bases, the J end lost 2 bases, and 13 bases lay between the germline ends. CDR3 DNA: TGTGCCAGCAGCAAAAGGGGACACAACACTGAAGCTTTCTTT. Its translation: CASSKRGHNTEAFF.

This sequence joins TRBV18 and TRBJ2-3; D is unresolved. V lost 3 bases, J lost 3 bases, and 7 bases lay in between. The CDR3 is made up of 13 amino acids. Germline assignment: CDR1 KGHSH and CDR2 LQKENI. The CDR3 DNA sequence: TGTGCCAGCTCACCCGTGGGTACAGATACGCAGTATTTT. As protein: CASSPVGTDTQYF.

This clone was observed a single time. J is TRBJ1-1 and V is TRBV7-9, with a weak D call TRBD1 (5 bases). Trimming left V 5 bases short and J 0 bases short, with 10 bases between. Germline loops: CDR1 SEHNR, CDR2 FQNEAQ (reference sequence). CDR3 length: 14 amino acids. DNA of the CDR3: TGTGCCAGCAGCCAGACGGGGGTGAACACTGAAGCTTTCTTT. It encodes CASSQTGVNTEAFF. The full variable domain, with the rest looked up from reference TRBV7-9 and TRBJ1-1, is DTGVSQNPRHKITKRGQNVTFRCDPISEHNRLYWYRQTLGQGPEFLTYFQNEAQLEKSRLLSDRFSAERPKGSFSTLEIQRTEQGDSAMYLCASSQTGVNTEAFFGQGTRLTVV.

The chain joins TRBV19 to TRBJ1-5; 7 nucleotides agree with TRBD1. Germline CDR1 and CDR2: LNHDA and SQIVND (reference sequence). V lost 6 bases, J lost 4 bases, and 9 bases stayed unmatched. This CDR3 spans 15 amino acids. CDR3 DNA: TGTGCCAGTAGCTCCGGACAGGCGACTAATCAGCCCCAGCATTTT. Protein: CASSSGQATNQPQHF.

The rearrangement links TRBV5-1 to TRBJ2-5, with 10 bases fitting TRBD2. Looked up from germline, CDR1 is SGHRS and CDR2 is YFSETQ. The CDR3 is 17 amino acids. The junction had 7 bases not matched to a gene; V was cut back by 0 bases and J by 2 bases. The CDR3 protein is CASSLGIQRGGQETQYF. CDR3 bases: TGCGCCAGCAGCTTGGGTATCCAGCGGGGGGGTCAAGAGACCCAGTACTTC.